Below, 25 T cell receptor beta chains from the same sample are listed, as sequenced in a study of blood T cell repertoires in COVID-19. Sequencing used immunoSEQ multiplex PCR; TCRdb keeps in-frame clones, though not all of them. This sample has around 56,000 clones, with roughly 80% found just once. The sample consisted of peripheral blood. The origin of the receptors is a man aged 55 to 70 with acute or convalescent COVID-19.

The chain has TRBV29-1 and TRBJ1-2, with 11 nucleotides matching TRBD1. Germline values: CDR1 SQVTM, CDR2 ANQGSEA. V was pared by 5 bases and J by 7 bases, with 9 bases of the junction left unmatched. CDR3 length equals 14 residues. CDR3 sequence: CSVYTGTGGFGYTF. The CDR3 region has the DNA TGCAGCGTTTATACCGGGACAGGGGGTTTTGGCTACACCTTC. The whole variable domain, filled in from reference TRBV29-1 and TRBJ1-2, reads SAVISQKPSRDICQRGTSLTIQCQVDSQVTMMFWYRQQPGQSLTLIATANQGSEATYESGFVIDKFPISRPNLTFSTLTVSNMSPEDSSIYLCSVYTGTGGFGYTFGSGTRLTVV.

The CDR3 nucleotides read TGTGCCAGTAGTAGGGCAGGAAAGAATGGCTACACCTTC. It translates to CASSRAGKNGYTF. V usage is TRBV19 and J usage is TRBJ1-2; unclear D gene. This CDR3 region has 13 residues. The V end lost 4 bases, the J end lost 6 bases, and 12 bases lay between the germline ends. Germline V gene sequence: CDR1 LNHDA, CDR2 SQIVND (reference sequence).

V gene TRBV23-1 combines with J gene TRBJ1-3; 11 bases are shared with TRBD1. TRBV23-1 is labeled an ORF, and its function is uncertain. The CDR3 spans 19 residues. Germline trimming cut 3 bases from V and 4 bases from J; bases unmatched to any gene: 14. CDR3 nucleotide sequence: TGCGCCAGCAGTCACTTCCGGGACAGGGGGAAGAGTTCGGGAAACACCATATATTTT. It translates to CASSHFRDRGKSSGNTIYF.

This clone was counted a single time. CDR3 nucleotide sequence: TGTGCCAGCACGGCCGGGGATTCACCCCTCCACTTT. It translates to CASTAGDSPLHF. The chain employs TRBV27 and TRBJ1-6; D remains unclear. The CDR3 loop spans 12 amino acids. Germline V lookup: CDR1 MNHEY, CDR2 SMNVEV (reference sequence). Trimming cost V 7 bases and J 8 bases, with 9 bases left between them.

This rearrangement joins TRBV2 to TRBJ1-1; the match to TRBD1 covers 9 bases. This CDR3 comprises 15 residues. Germline V gene lookup returns CDR1 SNHLY and CDR2 FYNNEI. J gave up 0 bases and V 6 bases, and 5 bases lay outside the gene matches. CDR3 sequence reads: CASRLQGALNTEAFF. CDR3 in DNA: TGTGCCAGCAGACTACAGGGGGCCCTGAACACTGAAGCTTTCTTT.

The V call is TRBV7-8, the J call TRBJ2-7, with TRBD1 matching over 11 bases. The CDR3 runs to 13 residues. After removal of 8 bases from V and 6 bases from J, the junction contained 6 bases not matched to a gene. The V gene's germline CDR1 is SGHVS and CDR2 FQNEAQ. CDR3 sequence (DNA): TGTGCCAGCGCCAGGGACAGGGGGAGCGAGCAGTACTTC. It translates to CASARDRGSEQYF.

This clone was observed a handful of times. This rearrangement joins TRBV18 to TRBJ1-4, with D possibly TRBD1 on 5 matching bases. Germline lookup yields CDR1 KGHSH and CDR2 LQKENI. This CDR3 is 15 amino acids long. Trimming shortened V by 2 bases and J by 4 bases, and 11 bases separated the two germline ends. This chain's CDR3 is CASSPKDGGNEKLFF. The CDR3 bases are TGTGCCAGCTCACCAAAGGACGGGGGTAATGAAAAACTGTTTTTT.

The rearrangement joins TRBV2 to TRBJ2-5, with D tentatively TRBD1 (5 bases). This CDR3 has 12 residues. Germline CDR1 is SNHLY and CDR2 is FYNNEI. The germline V and J ends were trimmed by 3 bases and 4 bases, with 6 bases remaining between them. The CDR3 spells CASSDQGETQYF. Here the CDR3 DNA reads TGTGCCAGCAGTGACCAGGGAGAGACCCAGTACTTC.

The chain joins TRBV7-2 to TRBJ1-3, with unresolved D. V lost 2 bases and J lost 0, with 11 bases in between. The germline CDR1 and CDR2 sequences are SGHTA and FQGNSA. The CDR3 totals 16 residues. CDR3 in amino acids: CASSLMIGGSGNTIYF. The CDR3 DNA sequence: TGTGCCAGCAGCTTAATGATCGGCGGCTCTGGAAACACCATATATTTT. The full variable domain, its missing parts supplied by reference TRBV7-2 and TRBJ1-3, is GAGVSQSPSNKVTEKGKDVELRCDPISGHTALYWYRQSLGQGLEFLIYFQGNSAPDKSGLPSDRFSAERTGGSVSTLTIQRTQQEDSAVYLCASSLMIGGSGNTIYFGEGSWLTVV.

This chain uses TRBV5-8 with TRBJ2-7; 11 positions agree with TRBD2. The V gene end was trimmed by 4 bases and the J gene end by 6 bases; junction bases not matched to a gene: 18. CDR1 and CDR2 (germline): SGHTS, YDEGEE. CDR3 length equals 18 residues. The CDR3 DNA reads TGTGCCAGCAGCCTTTCTTCGACCTCTAGCGGGGGGAGCGGCGAGCAGTACTTC. Amino acids: CASSLSSTSSGGSGEQYF.

The V and J genes are TRBV5-1 and TRBJ2-7; weak D call: TRBD2 (7 bases). Germline assignment: CDR1 SGHRS and CDR2 YFSETQ. The length of the CDR3 is 11 residues. The V end lost 7 bases, the J end lost 6 bases, and 11 bases lay between the germline ends. The CDR3 protein is CASGQRGEQYF. As DNA, the CDR3 is TGCGCCAGCGGACAGCGGGGCGAGCAGTACTTC.

This chain joins TRBV5-1 and TRBJ1-1; D is uncertain. Germline CDR1 reads SGHRS; CDR2 reads YFSETQ. The V end was cut by 4 bases, the J end by 4 bases, with 14 bases between. The CDR3 has 14 amino acids. The CDR3 spells CASSHYKEGTEAFF. The CDR3 nucleotides read TGCGCCAGCAGCCATTACAAGGAGGGCACTGAAGCTTTCTTT.

This chain joins TRBV28 and TRBJ1-5, with D maybe TRBD1 (6 bases). Trimming left V 11 bases short and J 7 bases short, with 18 bases between. Germline CDR1 reads MDHEN; CDR2 reads SYDVKM. The CDR3 spans 13 residues. CDR3 residues: CAASRGAEQPQHF. The CDR3 region has the DNA TGTGCCGCCTCCCGGGGGGCAGAGCAGCCCCAGCATTTT. Full variable domain (rest looked up from reference TRBV28 and TRBJ1-5): DVKVTQSSRYLVKRTGEKVFLECVQDMDHENMFWYRQDPGLGLRLIYFSYDVKMKEKGDIPEGYSVSREKKERFSLILESASTNQTSMYLCAASRGAEQPQHFGDGTRLSIL.

The gene calls are TRBV27 and TRBJ2-1, with 10 positions matching TRBD2. V was pared by 3 bases and J by 4 bases, with 6 bases of the junction left unmatched. Germline V gene sequence: CDR1 MNHEY, CDR2 SMNVEV (reference sequence). The CDR3 has 16 amino acids. The CDR3 DNA is TGTGCCAGCAGTTTTAGCGGGGGGACTTTATACAATGAGCAGTTCTTC. Encoded protein: CASSFSGGTLYNEQFF.

The V gene is TRBV6-5, the J gene TRBJ1-1; D ambiguous. CDR3 length equals 15 residues. Germline CDR1 and CDR2: MNHEY and SVGAGI. The germline V and J ends were trimmed by 0 bases and 0 bases, with 8 bases remaining between them. In nucleotides, the CDR3 is TGTGCCAGCAGTTACTCGAGACTATTGAACACTGAAGCTTTCTTT. This sequence encodes CASSYSRLLNTEAFF.

This chain joins TRBV4-1 and TRBJ1-5; 7 bases match TRBD1. There are 15 residues in the CDR3. V shed 6 bases and J 2 bases; nucleotides not matched to a gene: 7. Germline CDR1 reads MGHRA; CDR2 reads YSYEKL. CDR3 sequence (DNA): TGCGCCAGCAGGGCAGGGGGTCTCGGCAATCAGCCCCAGCATTTT. Its protein product is CASRAGGLGNQPQHF.

The V gene is TRBV7-7, the J gene TRBJ2-5; 11 nucleotides match TRBD2. CDR3 length equals 13 residues. Germline trimming cut 5 bases from V and 7 bases from J; bases unmatched to any gene: 3. Germline CDR1 and CDR2: SSHAT and FNYEAQ (reference sequence). CDR3 nucleotides: TGTGCCAGCAGCGTCGGGACTAGCGGGACCCAGTACTTC. Translation: CASSVGTSGTQYF.

CDR3 nucleotide sequence: TGTGCCAGCAGCTTAAGACAGAACACCGGGGAGCTGTTTTTT. This translates into CASSLRQNTGELFF. The gene calls are TRBV7-9 and TRBJ2-2, with D uncertain. Trimming left V 2 bases short and J 1 base short, with 5 bases between. Germline lookup yields CDR1 SEHNR and CDR2 FQNEAQ (reference sequence). The CDR3 sequence is 14 residues long. Full variable domain (rest looked up from reference TRBV7-9 and TRBJ2-2): DTGVSQNPRHKITKRGQNVTFRCDPISEHNRLYWYRQTLGQGPEFLTYFQNEAQLEKSRLLSDRFSAERPKGSFSTLEIQRTEQGDSAMYLCASSLRQNTGELFFGEGSRLTVL.

A remark on this clone: Other nucleotide sequences from this sample produce the same CDR3. The chain joins TRBV24-1 to TRBJ2-3, with D perhaps matching TRBD2 (6 bases). The germline CDR1 and CDR2 sequences are KGHDR and SFDVKD. V shed 1 base and J shed 0 bases, with 10 bases lying between them. This CDR3 spans 16 amino acids. Written as DNA, the CDR3 is TGTGCCACCAGTGATTTTCCAGGGACTAGCACAGATACGCAGTATTTT. Its protein product is CATSDFPGTSTDTQYF.

This rearrangement joins TRBV28 to TRBJ1-2; 10 positions match TRBD1. The CDR3 is 15 residues long. The V segment lost 6 bases and the J segment 3 bases; nucleotides outside the gene matches: 7. Germline loops: CDR1 MDHEN, CDR2 SYDVKM. CDR3: CASSAAGQGHYGYTF. The DNA of the CDR3 is TGTGCCAGCAGCGCCGCGGGACAGGGGCACTATGGCTACACCTTC.

This clone was seen a handful of times. This chain joins TRBV5-6 and TRBJ2-3; unclear D gene. The V end lost 4 bases, the J end lost 0 bases, and 6 bases lay between the germline ends. There are 13 residues in the CDR3. Germline V CDR1 and CDR2: SGHDT, YYEEEE. CDR3 protein: CASSLASTDTQYF. The CDR3 DNA reads TGTGCCAGCAGCCTGGCAAGCACAGATACGCAGTATTTT. Variable domain in full (rest from reference TRBV5-6 and TRBJ2-3): DAGVTQSPTHLIKTRGQQVTLRCSPKSGHDTVSWYQQALGQGPQFIFQYYEEEERQRGNFPDRFSGHQFPNYSSELNVNALLLGDSALYLCASSLASTDTQYFGPGTRLTVL.

The CDR3 sequence is CASSRAGGSYNEQFF. Written as DNA, the CDR3 is TGTGCCAGCAGCCGAGCAGGGGGCTCCTACAATGAGCAGTTCTTC. The chain is built from TRBV14 and TRBJ2-1; TRBD1 aligns across 7 bases. The trim removed 4 bases at V and 0 bases at J, leaving 3 bases unmatched. In germline, CDR1 is SGHDN, CDR2 FVKESK. The CDR3 has 15 amino acids. The full variable domain, rest sourced from reference TRBV14 and TRBJ2-1, is EAGVTQFPSHSVIEKGQTVTLRCDPISGHDNLYWYRRVMGKEIKFLLHFVKESKQDESGMPNNRFLAERTGGTYSTLKVQPAELEDSGVYFCASSRAGGSYNEQFFGPGTRLTVL.

This sequence joins TRBV6-5 and TRBJ2-7; D is unresolved. V lost 6 bases, J lost 4 bases, and 7 bases lay in between. Germline V CDR1 and CDR2: MNHEY, SVGAGI. This CDR3 contains 11 residues. CDR3 region: CASSPQYEQYF. CDR3 bases: TGTGCCAGCAGCCCACAGTACGAGCAGTACTTC.

CDR3 amino acids: CASSVGSGNQPQHF. For the CDR3, the DNA is TGTGCCAGCAGCGTTGGCAGTGGCAATCAGCCCCAGCATTTT. This chain links TRBV9 with TRBJ1-5; D is unclear. CDR3 length: 14 amino acids. Trimming removed 2 bases from V and 2 bases from J, with 8 bases in between. Per germline, CDR1 SGDLS and CDR2 YYNGEE.

The rearrangement uses TRBV5-6 and TRBJ1-4; weak D call: TRBD1 (5 bases). Trimming removed 4 bases at V and 7 bases at J, with 14 bases between. This CDR3 has 14 amino acids. CDR1 is SGHDT, CDR2 YYEEEE, per germline. CDR3 sequence (DNA): TGTGCCAGCAGCAGACGGGGGGAGGGTGAAAAACTGTTTTTT. Residues: CASSRRGEGEKLFF.